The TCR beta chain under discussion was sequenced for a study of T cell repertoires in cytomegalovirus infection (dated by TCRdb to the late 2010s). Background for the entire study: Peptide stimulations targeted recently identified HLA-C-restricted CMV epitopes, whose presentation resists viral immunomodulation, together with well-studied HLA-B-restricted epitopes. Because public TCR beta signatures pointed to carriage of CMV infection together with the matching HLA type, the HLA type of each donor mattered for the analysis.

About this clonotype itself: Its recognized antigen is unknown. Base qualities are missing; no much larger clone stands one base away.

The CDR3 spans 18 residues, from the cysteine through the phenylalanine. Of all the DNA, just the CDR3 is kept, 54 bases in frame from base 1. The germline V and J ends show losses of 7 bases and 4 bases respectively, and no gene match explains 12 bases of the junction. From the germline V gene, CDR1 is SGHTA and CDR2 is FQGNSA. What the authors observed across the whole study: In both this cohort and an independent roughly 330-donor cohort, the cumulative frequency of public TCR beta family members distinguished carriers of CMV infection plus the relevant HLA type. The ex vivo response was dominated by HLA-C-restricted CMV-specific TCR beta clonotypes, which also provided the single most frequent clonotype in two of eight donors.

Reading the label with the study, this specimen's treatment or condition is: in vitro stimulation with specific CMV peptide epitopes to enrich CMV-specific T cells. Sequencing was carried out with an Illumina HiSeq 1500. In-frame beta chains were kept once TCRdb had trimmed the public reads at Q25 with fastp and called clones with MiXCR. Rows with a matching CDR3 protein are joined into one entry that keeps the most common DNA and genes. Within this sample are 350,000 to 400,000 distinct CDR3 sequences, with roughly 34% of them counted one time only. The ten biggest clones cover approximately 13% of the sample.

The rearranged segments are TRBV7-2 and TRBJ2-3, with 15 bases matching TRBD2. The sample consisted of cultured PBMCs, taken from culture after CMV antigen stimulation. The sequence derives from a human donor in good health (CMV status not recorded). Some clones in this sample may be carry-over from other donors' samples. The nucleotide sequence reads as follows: TGTGCCAGCACCATAACTCCGGGACTAGCGGGAGGCCCAGATACGCAGTATTTT. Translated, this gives CASTITPGLAGGPDTQYF. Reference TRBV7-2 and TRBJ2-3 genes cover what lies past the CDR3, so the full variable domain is GAGVSQSPSNKVTEKGKDVELRCDPISGHTALYWYRQSLGQGLEFLIYFQGNSAPDKSGLPSDRFSAERTGGSVSTLTIQRTQQEDSAVYLCASTITPGLAGGPDTQYFGPGTRLTVL.